This T cell receptor beta chain was sequenced for a study of post-analysis software for immune sequencing data. Turning to the study itself: Relapsing-remitting, secondary progressive and progressive-relapsing forms of multiple sclerosis all featured among disease courses.

This CDR3 has 15 amino acids. From germline, CDR1 is SGHVS and CDR2 FQNEAQ. Trimming took 7 bases from V and 9 from J, leaving 25 bases between them. Unique molecular identifiers were carried by the TCR beta cDNA libraries. T cells numbering about 0.85 to 10 million yielded 450,000 to 500,000 cDNA molecules. MiXCR, run by TCRdb on the PCR reads, gives a single entry per CDR3 protein. Counted here are around 440,000 distinct CDR3 sequences, under 55% occurring once; the ten biggest clones make up 9.5% to 13%. Details on this clonotype: Antigen unknown.

Findings and caveats of the study: Comparison with controls showed significantly lower normalized Chao1 diversity in multiple sclerosis patients. Strong co-clustering by F measure linked samples that shared a preparation batch. TRBV segments more frequent in patients than in controls numbered about 5 and included TRBV5-6, TRBV5-1 and TRBV20-1.

Input material: blood. This clonotype was sampled from a girl aged 5-17 years with multiple sclerosis. The chain uses TRBV7-8 and TRBJ2-7; D perhaps matches TRBD1 (6 bases). CDR3 coding DNA: TGTGCCAGCACCCCCCTACAGGGCCCAGTAGTCGGGCAGTACTTC. This encodes CASTPLQGPVVGQYF. The full variable domain, completed using reference TRBV7-8 and TRBJ2-7, is GAGVSQSPRYKVAKRGQDVALRCDPISGHVSLFWYQQALGQGPEFLTYFQNEAQLDKSGLPSDRFFAERPEGSVSTLKIQRTQQEDSAVYLCASTPLQGPVVGQYFGPGTRLTVT.